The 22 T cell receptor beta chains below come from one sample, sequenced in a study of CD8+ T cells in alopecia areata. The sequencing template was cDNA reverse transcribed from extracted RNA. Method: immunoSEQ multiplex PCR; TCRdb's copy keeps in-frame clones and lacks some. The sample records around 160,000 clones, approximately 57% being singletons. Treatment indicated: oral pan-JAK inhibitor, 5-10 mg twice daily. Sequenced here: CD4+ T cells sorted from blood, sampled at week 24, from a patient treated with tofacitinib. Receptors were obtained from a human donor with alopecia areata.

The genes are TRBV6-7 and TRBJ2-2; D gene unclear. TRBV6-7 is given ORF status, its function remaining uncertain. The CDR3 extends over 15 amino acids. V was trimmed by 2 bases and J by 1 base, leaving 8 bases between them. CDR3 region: CASSYDGVNTGELFF. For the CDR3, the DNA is TGTGCCAGCAGTTACGATGGGGTGAACACCGGGGAGCTGTTTTTT.

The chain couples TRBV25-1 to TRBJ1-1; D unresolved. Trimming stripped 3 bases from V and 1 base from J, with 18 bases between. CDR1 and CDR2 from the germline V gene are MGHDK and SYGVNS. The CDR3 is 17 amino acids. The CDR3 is CASSDMGFVGANTEAFF. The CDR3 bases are TGTGCCAGCAGTGATATGGGTTTCGTTGGTGCGAACACTGAAGCTTTCTTT.

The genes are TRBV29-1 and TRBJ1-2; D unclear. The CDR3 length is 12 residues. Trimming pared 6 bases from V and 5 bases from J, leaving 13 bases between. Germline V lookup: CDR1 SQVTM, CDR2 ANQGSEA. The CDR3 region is CSVPGQDYGYTF. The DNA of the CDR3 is TGCAGCGTACCTGGGCAGGATTATGGCTACACCTTC. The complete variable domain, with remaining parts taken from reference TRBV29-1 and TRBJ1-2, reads SAVISQKPSRDICQRGTSLTIQCQVDSQVTMMFWYRQQPGQSLTLIATANQGSEATYESGFVIDKFPISRPNLTFSTLTVSNMSPEDSSIYLCSVPGQDYGYTFGSGTRLTVV.

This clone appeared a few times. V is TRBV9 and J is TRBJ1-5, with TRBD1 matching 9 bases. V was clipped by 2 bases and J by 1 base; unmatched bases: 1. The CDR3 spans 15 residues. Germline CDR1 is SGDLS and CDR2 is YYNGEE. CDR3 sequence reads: CASSVGQGSNQPQHF. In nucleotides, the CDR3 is TGTGCCAGCAGCGTCGGACAGGGGAGCAATCAGCCCCAGCATTTT.

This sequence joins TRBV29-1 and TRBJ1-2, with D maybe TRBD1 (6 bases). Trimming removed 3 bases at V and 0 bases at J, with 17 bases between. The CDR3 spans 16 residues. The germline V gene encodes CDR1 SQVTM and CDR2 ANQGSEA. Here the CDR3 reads CSVEKSQGISNYGYTF. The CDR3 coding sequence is TGCAGCGTTGAGAAATCCCAGGGGATCTCTAACTATGGCTACACCTTC.

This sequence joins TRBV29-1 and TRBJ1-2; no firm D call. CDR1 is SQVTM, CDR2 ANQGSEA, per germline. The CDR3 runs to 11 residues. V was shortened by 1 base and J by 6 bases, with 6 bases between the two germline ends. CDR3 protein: CSVEATDGYTF. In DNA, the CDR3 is TGCAGCGTTGAAGCCACAGATGGCTACACCTTC.

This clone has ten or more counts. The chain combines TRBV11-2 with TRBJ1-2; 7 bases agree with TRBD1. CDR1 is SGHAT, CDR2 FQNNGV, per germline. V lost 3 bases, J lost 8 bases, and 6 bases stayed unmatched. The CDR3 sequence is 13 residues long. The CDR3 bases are TGTGCCAGCAGCTTGGGACAGTTAGTGGGCTACACCTTC. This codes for CASSLGQLVGYTF. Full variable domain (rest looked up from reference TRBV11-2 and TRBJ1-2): EAGVAQSPRYKIIEKRQSVAFWCNPISGHATLYWYQQILGQGPKLLIQFQNNGVVDDSQLPKDRFSAERLKGVDSTLKIQPAKLEDSAVYLCASSLGQLVGYTFGSGTRLTVV.

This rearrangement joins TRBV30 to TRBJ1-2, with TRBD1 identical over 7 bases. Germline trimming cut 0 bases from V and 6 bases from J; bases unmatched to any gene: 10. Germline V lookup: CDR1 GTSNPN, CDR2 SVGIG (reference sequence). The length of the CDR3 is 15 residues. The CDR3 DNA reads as TGTGCCTGGAGTGTACTGCTGGCAGGGACAGATGGCTACACCTTC. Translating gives CAWSVLLAGTDGYTF.

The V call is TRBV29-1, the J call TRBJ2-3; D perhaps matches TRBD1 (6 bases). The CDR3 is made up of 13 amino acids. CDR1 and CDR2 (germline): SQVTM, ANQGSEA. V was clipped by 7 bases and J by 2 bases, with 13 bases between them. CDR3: CSAIQGYTDTQYF. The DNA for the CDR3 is TGCAGCGCCATCCAGGGGTACACAGATACGCAGTATTTT.

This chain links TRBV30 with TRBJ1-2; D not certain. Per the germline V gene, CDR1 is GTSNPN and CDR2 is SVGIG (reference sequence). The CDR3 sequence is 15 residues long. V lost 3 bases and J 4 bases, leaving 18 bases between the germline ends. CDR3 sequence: CAWSLGGNTIYGYTF. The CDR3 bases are TGTGCCTGGAGCTTGGGAGGAAACACCATCTATGGCTACACCTTC.

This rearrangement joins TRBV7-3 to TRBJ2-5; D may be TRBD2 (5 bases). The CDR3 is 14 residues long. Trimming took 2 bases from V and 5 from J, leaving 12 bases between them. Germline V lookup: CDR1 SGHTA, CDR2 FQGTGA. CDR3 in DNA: TGTGCCAGCAGCTTATTGGCGGGCGGGGAGACCCAGTACTTC. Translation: CASSLLAGGETQYF.

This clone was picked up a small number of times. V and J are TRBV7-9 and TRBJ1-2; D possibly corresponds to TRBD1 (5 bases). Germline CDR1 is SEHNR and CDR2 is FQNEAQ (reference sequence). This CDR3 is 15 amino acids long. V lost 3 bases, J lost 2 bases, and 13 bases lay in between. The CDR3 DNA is TGTGCCAGCAGCTTTCCGGGACGGATAAACTATGGCTACACCTTC. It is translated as CASSFPGRINYGYTF. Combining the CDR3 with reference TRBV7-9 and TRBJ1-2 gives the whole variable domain DTGVSQNPRHKITKRGQNVTFRCDPISEHNRLYWYRQTLGQGPEFLTYFQNEAQLEKSRLLSDRFSAERPKGSFSTLEIQRTEQGDSAMYLCASSFPGRINYGYTFGSGTRLTVV.

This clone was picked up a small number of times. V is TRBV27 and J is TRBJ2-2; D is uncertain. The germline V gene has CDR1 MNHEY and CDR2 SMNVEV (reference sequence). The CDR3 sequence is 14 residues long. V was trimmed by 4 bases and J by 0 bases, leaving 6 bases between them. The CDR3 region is CASSSLANTGELFF. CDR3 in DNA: TGTGCCAGCAGTTCCTTAGCGAACACCGGGGAGCTGTTTTTT.

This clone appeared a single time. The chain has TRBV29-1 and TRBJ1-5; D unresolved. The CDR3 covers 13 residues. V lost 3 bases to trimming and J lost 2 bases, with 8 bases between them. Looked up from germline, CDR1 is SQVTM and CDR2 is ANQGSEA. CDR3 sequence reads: CSVDGEGNQPQHF. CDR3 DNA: TGCAGCGTTGATGGAGAGGGCAATCAGCCCCAGCATTTT.

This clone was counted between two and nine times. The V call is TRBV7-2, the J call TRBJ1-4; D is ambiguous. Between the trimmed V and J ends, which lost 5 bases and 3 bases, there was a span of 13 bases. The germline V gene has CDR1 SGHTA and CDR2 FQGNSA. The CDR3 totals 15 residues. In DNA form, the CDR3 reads TGTGCCAGCAGCCGCGATCTCAGTTCTAATGAAAAACTGTTTTTT. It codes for CASSRDLSSNEKLFF.

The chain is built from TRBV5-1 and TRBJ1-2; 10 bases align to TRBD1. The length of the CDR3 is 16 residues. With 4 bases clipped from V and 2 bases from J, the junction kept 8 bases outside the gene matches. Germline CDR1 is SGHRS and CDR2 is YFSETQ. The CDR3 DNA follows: TGCGCCAGCAGCCCCGGGACAGGGGCTTTAAACTATGGCTACACCTTC. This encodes CASSPGTGALNYGYTF.

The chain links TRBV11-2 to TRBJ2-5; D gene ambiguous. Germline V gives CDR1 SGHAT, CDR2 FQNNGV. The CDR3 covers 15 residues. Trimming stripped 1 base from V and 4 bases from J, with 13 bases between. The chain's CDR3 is CASSLGGLAGETQYF. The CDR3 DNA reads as TGTGCCAGCAGCTTAGGTGGCTTAGCTGGAGAGACCCAGTACTTC.

As DNA, the CDR3 is TGTGCCAGCACCAAGACTCTTTCGGGCACCGGGGAGCTGTTTTTT. This translates into CASTKTLSGTGELFF. The chain carries TRBV11-2 and TRBJ2-2; D unclear. The CDR3 runs 15 residues. Deletions cut 7 bases from V and 4 bases from J, with 16 bases between. From germline, CDR1 is SGHAT and CDR2 FQNNGV.

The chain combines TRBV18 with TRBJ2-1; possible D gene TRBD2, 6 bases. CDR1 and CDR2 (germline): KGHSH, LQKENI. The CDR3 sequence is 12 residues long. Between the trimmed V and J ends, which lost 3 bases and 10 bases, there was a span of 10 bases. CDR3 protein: CASSPSTREQFF. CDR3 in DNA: TGTGCCAGCTCACCGTCGACTAGGGAGCAGTTCTTC.

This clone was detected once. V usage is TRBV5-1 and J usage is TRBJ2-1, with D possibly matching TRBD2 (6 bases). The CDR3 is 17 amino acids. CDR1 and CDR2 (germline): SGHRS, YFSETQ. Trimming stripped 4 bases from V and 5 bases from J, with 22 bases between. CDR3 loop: CASSPSLGAGSDNEQFF. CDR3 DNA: TGCGCCAGCAGCCCTTCCTTGGGCGCGGGGAGTGACAATGAGCAGTTCTTC.

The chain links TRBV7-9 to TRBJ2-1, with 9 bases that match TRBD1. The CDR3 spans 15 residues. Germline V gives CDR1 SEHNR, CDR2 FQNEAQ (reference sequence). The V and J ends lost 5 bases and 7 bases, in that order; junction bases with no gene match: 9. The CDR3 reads CASSRLGTGSNEQFF. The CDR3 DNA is TGTGCCAGCAGCCGATTGGGGACAGGGTCAAATGAGCAGTTCTTC. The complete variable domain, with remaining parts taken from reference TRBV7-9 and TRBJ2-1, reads DTGVSQNPRHKITKRGQNVTFRCDPISEHNRLYWYRQTLGQGPEFLTYFQNEAQLEKSRLLSDRFSAERPKGSFSTLEIQRTEQGDSAMYLCASSRLGTGSNEQFFGPGTRLTVL.

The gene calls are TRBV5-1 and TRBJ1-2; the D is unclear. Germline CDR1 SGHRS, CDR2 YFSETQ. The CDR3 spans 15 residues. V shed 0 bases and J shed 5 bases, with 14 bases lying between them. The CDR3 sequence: CASSLDGVNGYGYTF. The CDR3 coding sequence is TGCGCCAGCAGCTTGGACGGGGTTAATGGGTATGGCTACACCTTC.